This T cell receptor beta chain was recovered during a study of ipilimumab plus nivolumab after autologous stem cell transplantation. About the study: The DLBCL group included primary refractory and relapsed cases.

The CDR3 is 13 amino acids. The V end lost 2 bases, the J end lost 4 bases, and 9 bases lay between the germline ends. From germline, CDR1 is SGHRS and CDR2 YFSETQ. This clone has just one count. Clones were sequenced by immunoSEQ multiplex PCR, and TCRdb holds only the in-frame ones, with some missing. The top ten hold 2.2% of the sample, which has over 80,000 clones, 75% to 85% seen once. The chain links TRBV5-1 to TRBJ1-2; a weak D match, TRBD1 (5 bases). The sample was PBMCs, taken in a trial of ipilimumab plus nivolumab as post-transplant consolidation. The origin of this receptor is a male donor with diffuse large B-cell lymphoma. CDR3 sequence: CASSFDRRYGYTF. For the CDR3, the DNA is TGCGCCAGCAGCTTCGACAGACGCTATGGCTACACCTTC.